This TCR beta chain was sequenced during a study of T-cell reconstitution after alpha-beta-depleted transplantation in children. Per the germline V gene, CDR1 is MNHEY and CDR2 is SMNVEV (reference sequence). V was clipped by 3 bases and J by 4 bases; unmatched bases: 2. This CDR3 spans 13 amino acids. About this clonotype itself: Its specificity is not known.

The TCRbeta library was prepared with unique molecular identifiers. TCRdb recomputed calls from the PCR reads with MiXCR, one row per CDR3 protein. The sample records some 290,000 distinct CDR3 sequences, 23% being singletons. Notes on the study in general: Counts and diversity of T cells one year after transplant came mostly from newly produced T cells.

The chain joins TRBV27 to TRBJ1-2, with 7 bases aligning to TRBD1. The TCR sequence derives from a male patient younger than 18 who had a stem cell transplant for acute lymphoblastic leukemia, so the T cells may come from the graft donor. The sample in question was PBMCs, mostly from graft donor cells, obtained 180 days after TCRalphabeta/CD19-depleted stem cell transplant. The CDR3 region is CASSFGQAYGYTF. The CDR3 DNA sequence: TGTGCCAGCAGTTTCGGACAGGCCTATGGCTACACCTTC.